Listed here is a single T cell receptor (beta chain). This sample is drawn from a study of blood T cell repertoires in COVID-19. Sequencing used immunoSEQ multiplex PCR; TCRdb keeps in-frame clones, though not all of them. This table has more than 200,000 clones, around four fifths appearing once. V was clipped by 2 bases and J by 5 bases; unmatched bases: 1. CDR1 is GTSNPN, CDR2 SVGIG, per germline (reference sequence). The CDR3 sequence is 12 residues long. This chain connects TRBV30 to TRBJ1-1; 8 bases line up with TRBD1. The TCR comes from a man in his 60s with acute or convalescent COVID-19. What was sequenced was peripheral blood. CDR3 sequence reads: CAWSTGGTEAFF. In DNA form, the CDR3 reads TGTGCCTGGAGTACAGGGGGGACTGAAGCTTTCTTT.